These 5 T cell receptor beta chains originate from one sample sequenced in a study of shared clonotypes between healthy human individuals. The data were produced by immunoSEQ multiplex PCR, yet TCRdb's version contains in-frame clones alone and is incomplete. The sample lists 2 million to 2.5 million clones, 93% occurring once. The sample was naive CD4+ T cells from PBMCs. Regarding subset: CD45RA+ positively selected. These receptors all stem from a man between 18 and 29 years old in good health. Some clones in this sample may be carry-over from other donors' samples.

The V gene is TRBV7-9, the J gene TRBJ2-1; 15 nucleotides agree with TRBD2. V lost 4 bases to trimming and J lost 1 base; unmatched junction nucleotides: 5. CDR1 is SEHNR, CDR2 FQNEAQ, per germline (reference sequence). The length of the CDR3 is 18 residues. CDR3 sequence: CASSYEGLAGGSYNEQFF. The CDR3 DNA reads TGTGCCAGCAGCTATGAGGGACTAGCGGGAGGATCCTACAATGAGCAGTTCTTC.

This chain uses TRBV5-1 with TRBJ2-3; 10 nucleotides agree with TRBD1. This CDR3 region has 16 residues. The V and J ends lost 1 base and 3 bases, in that order; junction bases with no gene match: 5. Germline assignment: CDR1 SGHRS and CDR2 YFSETQ. CDR3 in amino acids: CASSLLGTGVTDTQYF. Written as DNA, the CDR3 is TGCGCCAGCAGCTTGTTGGGGACAGGGGTAACAGATACGCAGTATTTT.

V is TRBV9 and J is TRBJ1-4, with 9 positions matching TRBD1. V lost 3 bases, J lost 11 bases, and 17 bases stayed unmatched. Germline lookup yields CDR1 SGDLS and CDR2 YYNGEE. The CDR3 sequence is 17 residues long. CDR3 nucleotide sequence: TGTGCCAGCAGCGGAACCGGGACAGGGCTTACTTCAGAGAAACTGTTTTTT. Translation: CASSGTGTGLTSEKLFF.

V is TRBV18 and J is TRBJ2-1; TRBD2 agrees at 13 bases. The junction had 2 bases not matched to a gene; V was cut back by 4 bases and J by 5 bases. CDR1 KGHSH and CDR2 LQKENI come from the germline V gene. The CDR3 has 15 amino acids. CDR3 in DNA: TGTGCCAGCTCACGCGGGACTAGCGGGAACAATGAGCAGTTCTTC. It translates to CASSRGTSGNNEQFF.

J is TRBJ2-2 and V is TRBV27; 12 bases are shared with TRBD2. This CDR3 region has 17 residues. Per the germline V gene, CDR1 is MNHEY and CDR2 is SMNVEV (reference sequence). V shed 6 bases and J 6 bases; nucleotides not matched to a gene: 11. CDR3 amino acids: CASSSVRLAGAAGELFF. CDR3 nucleotide sequence: TGTGCCAGCAGCTCAGTTAGACTAGCGGGAGCGGCCGGGGAGCTGTTTTTT.